Below are 23 T cell receptor beta chains sequenced from a single sample in a study of blood T cell repertoires in COVID-19. Only in-frame clones appear in the TCRdb table, and some are missing; sequencing was by immunoSEQ multiplex PCR. The repertoire consists of approximately 210,000 clones, with 70% to 90% occurring once and the leading ten covering 2% to 2.5%. Sequencing was carried out using peripheral blood. The receptors shown here come from a man younger than 40 who had recovered from COVID-19.

Only a few counts were recorded for this clone. The rearrangement uses TRBV2 and TRBJ1-1, with 8 bases fitting TRBD1. The CDR3 loop spans 15 amino acids. Losses at the gene ends were 7 bases for V and 5 bases for J; bases not matched to a gene: 12. The germline CDR1 and CDR2 sequences are SNHLY and FYNNEI. In DNA form, the CDR3 reads TGTGCCAGCATAGGGGCAGGGGGCTTGCGAACTGAAGCTTTCTTT. As protein: CASIGAGGLRTEAFF.

This clone was detected once. CDR3: CAWSGGLSGATYF. The CDR3 nucleotides are TGTGCCTGGAGTGGGGGTTTAAGTGGGGCGACGTATTTT. The chain combines TRBV30 with TRBJ2-3; D is perhaps TRBD1 (5 bases). The germline V gene has CDR1 GTSNPN and CDR2 SVGIG (reference sequence). The CDR3 has 13 residues. Trimming shortened V by 1 base and J by 14 bases, and 19 bases separated the two germline ends.

The gene calls are TRBV4-1 and TRBJ2-7; TRBD1 is a possible D gene (6 bases). Trimming removed 0 bases from V and 2 bases from J, with 20 bases in between. This CDR3 comprises 18 residues. Germline CDR1 MGHRA, CDR2 YSYEKL. This chain's CDR3 is CASSQEGLGTLGTYEQYF. For the CDR3, the DNA is TGCGCCAGCAGCCAAGAAGGTTTGGGGACACTCGGCACCTACGAGCAGTACTTC.

The chain has TRBV4-1 and TRBJ1-2; a weak D match, TRBD1 (6 bases). The germline CDR1 and CDR2 sequences are MGHRA and YSYEKL. The CDR3 covers 17 residues. V was shortened by 1 base and J by 10 bases, with 25 bases between the two germline ends. The DNA for the CDR3 is TGCGCCAGCAGCCAAGGGGGTCAAGCGAGGCAGGGGCGAGCCTACACCTTC. It specifies CASSQGGQARQGRAYTF.

V and J are TRBV20-1 and TRBJ2-7, with a possible D match to TRBD1 (5 bases). The germline V gene encodes CDR1 DFQATT and CDR2 SNEGSKA (reference sequence). The CDR3 is made up of 10 amino acids. V was clipped by 6 bases and J by 3 bases, with 6 bases between them. The CDR3 here is CSAGLYEQYF. The CDR3 DNA sequence: TGCAGTGCGGGGCTCTACGAGCAGTACTTC.

The rearrangement links TRBV15 to TRBJ1-2; unclear D gene. The CDR3 totals 16 residues. Trimming left V 0 bases short and J 5 bases short, with 16 bases between. The germline CDR1 and CDR2 sequences are LNHNV and YYDKDF (reference sequence). The CDR3 sequence is CATSRDQWRAGYGYTF. The CDR3, as DNA: TGTGCCACCAGCAGAGATCAGTGGCGGGCGGGATATGGCTACACCTTC.

This chain links TRBV7-9 with TRBJ2-2, with a possible D match to TRBD1 (6 bases). Germline V gene lookup returns CDR1 SEHNR and CDR2 FQNEAQ (reference sequence). V was shortened by 5 bases and J by 2 bases, with 18 bases between the two germline ends. The CDR3 consists of 17 residues. CDR3 sequence reads: CASSPRGPGHNTGELFF. The CDR3 region has the DNA TGTGCCAGCAGCCCACGGGGACCGGGACACAACACCGGGGAGCTGTTTTTT.

The genes are TRBV6-5 and TRBJ1-1; D is perhaps TRBD1 (5 bases). Trimming pared 9 bases from V and 6 bases from J, leaving 20 bases between. Germline V gene data show CDR1 as MNHEY and CDR2 as SVGAGI. CDR3 length: 14 amino acids. As DNA, the CDR3 is TGTGCCAGTCAGTGGGGCGTGGTGCAGTCTGAAGCTTTCTTT. Residues: CASQWGVVQSEAFF.

The chain is built from TRBV6-5 and TRBJ2-7; 8 bases match TRBD1. The germline V gene encodes CDR1 MNHEY and CDR2 SVGAGI. J lost 2 bases, V lost 5 bases, and 8 bases had no gene match. This CDR3 region has 15 residues. This CDR3 is CASSTRDRITYEQYF. In DNA form, the CDR3 reads TGTGCCAGCAGTACCCGGGACAGGATAACCTACGAGCAGTACTTC.

This sequence joins TRBV3-1 (or the pseudogene TRBV3-2) and TRBJ2-3; possible D gene TRBD1, 6 bases. The CDR3 totals 14 residues. Between the trimmed V and J ends, which lost 4 bases and 0 bases, there was a span of 8 bases. CDR1 and CDR2 from the germline V gene are LGHDT and YNNKEL (reference sequence). The CDR3 sequence is CASSRDTSTDTQYF. The CDR3 DNA sequence: TGTGCCAGCAGCCGGGACACTAGCACAGATACGCAGTATTTT.

The chain couples TRBV7-2 to TRBJ2-4; TRBD2 matches 11 bases. This CDR3 contains 15 residues. The J segment lost 8 bases and the V segment lost 2 bases, leaving 5 bases of the junction unmatched. CDR1 and CDR2 from the germline V gene are SGHTA and FQGNSA. The DNA for the CDR3 is TGTGCCAGCAGCTTATTGGTAGCGGGGGGGTACATTCAGTACTTC. It translates to CASSLLVAGGYIQYF.

The chain employs TRBV19 and TRBJ1-4; TRBD1 matches 7 bases. J was trimmed by 7 bases and V by 5 bases; bases with no gene match: 4. The V gene's germline CDR1 is LNHDA and CDR2 SQIVND (reference sequence). CDR3 length: 13 residues. The CDR3, as DNA: TGTGCCAGTAGTGCGACAGGGTCTGAAAAACTGTTTTTT. Translation gives CASSATGSEKLFF.

This clone was observed many times. V is TRBV27 and J is TRBJ1-2; 9 positions match TRBD1. This CDR3 has 14 residues. Germline V gives CDR1 MNHEY, CDR2 SMNVEV (reference sequence). V shed 3 bases and J 5 bases; nucleotides not matched to a gene: 4. The CDR3 is CASSFSGQGYGYTF. CDR3 in DNA: TGTGCCAGCAGTTTTTCGGGACAGGGATATGGCTACACCTTC.

Only a few counts were recorded for this clone. The gene calls are TRBV3-1 (or the pseudogene TRBV3-2) and TRBJ2-5; D remains unclear. The germline V gene has CDR1 LGHDT and CDR2 YNNKEL (reference sequence). Trimming removed 0 bases at V and 7 bases at J, with 6 bases between. This CDR3 is built from 12 residues. The CDR3, as DNA: TGTGCCAGCAGCCAAGATCCGGGGACCCAGTACTTC. Amino acid sequence: CASSQDPGTQYF.

In DNA, the CDR3 is TGTGCCACCAGTGACCCTGACAGGGGAGCTGGCTACACCTTC. Protein product: CATSDPDRGAGYTF. The chain combines TRBV24-1 with TRBJ1-2, with 8 bases identical to TRBD1. V was pared by 4 bases and J by 7 bases, with 7 bases of the junction left unmatched. Germline-derived CDR1 and CDR2 are KGHDR and SFDVKD. This CDR3 comprises 14 residues.

This chain links TRBV7-2 with TRBJ1-6; 10 positions match TRBD1. Germline V gene sequence: CDR1 SGHTA, CDR2 FQGNSA. After removal of 3 bases from V and 3 bases from J, the junction contained 2 bases not matched to a gene. The CDR3 length is 16 residues. The DNA for the CDR3 is TGTGCCAGCAGCTTGGGGACAGGGGTCTATAATTCACCCCTCCACTTT. Residues: CASSLGTGVYNSPLHF. Drawing the rest from reference TRBV7-2 and TRBJ1-6, the complete variable domain is GAGVSQSPSNKVTEKGKDVELRCDPISGHTALYWYRQSLGQGLEFLIYFQGNSAPDKSGLPSDRFSAERTGGSVSTLTIQRTQQEDSAVYLCASSLGTGVYNSPLHFGNGTRLTVT.

The chain is built from TRBV4-2 and TRBJ2-1, with D maybe TRBD2 (6 bases). The CDR3 consists of 16 residues. Germline V lookup: CDR1 LGHNA, CDR2 YNFKEQ. V lost 2 bases to trimming and J lost 8 bases, with 19 bases between them. CDR3 DNA: TGTGCCAGCAGCCAATTCCTGGGGGGAGAGAGAGATGAGCAGTTCTTC. This codes for CASSQFLGGERDEQFF.

This chain uses TRBV11-2 with TRBJ1-6; D gene uncertain. The V and J ends lost 1 base and 10 bases respectively, with 5 bases between them. The CDR3 runs to 12 residues. Germline lookup yields CDR1 SGHAT and CDR2 FQNNGV. The CDR3 is CASSLVESPLHF. The DNA of the CDR3 is TGTGCCAGCAGCTTAGTGGAGTCACCCCTCCACTTT.

The chain couples TRBV15 to TRBJ2-1; TRBD2 agrees at 8 bases. J gave up 0 bases and V 1 base, and 2 bases lay outside the gene matches. Germline V CDR1 and CDR2: LNHNV, YYDKDF (reference sequence). This CDR3 has 16 residues. The CDR3 protein is CATSRGTSGSYNEQFF. For the CDR3, the DNA is TGTGCCACCAGCAGAGGAACTAGCGGCTCCTACAATGAGCAGTTCTTC.

The chain combines TRBV4-1 with TRBJ1-6; D ambiguous. V dropped 3 bases and J dropped 10 bases, with 16 bases sitting between them. Germline V lookup: CDR1 MGHRA, CDR2 YSYEKL. The length of the CDR3 is 15 residues. The CDR3 sequence: CASSQGWSRGSPLHF. The CDR3 coding sequence is TGCGCCAGCAGCCAGGGTTGGTCCCGAGGATCACCCCTCCACTTT.

The chain is built from TRBV2 and TRBJ2-3, with a weak D call TRBD1 (6 bases). Trimming took 6 bases from V and 0 from J, leaving 13 bases between them. The V gene's germline CDR1 is SNHLY and CDR2 FYNNEI. The CDR3 consists of 15 residues. The CDR3 nucleotides are TGTGCCAGCAGCGGGACACGGACTAGCACAGATACGCAGTATTTT. This gives the protein CASSGTRTSTDTQYF.

The chain employs TRBV5-4 and TRBJ2-5; 8 bases are shared with TRBD2. The germline CDR1 and CDR2 sequences are SGHNT and YYREEE (reference sequence). CDR3 length: 16 residues. V gave up 4 bases and J gave up 4 bases; unmatched junction bases: 12. In nucleotides, the CDR3 is TGTGCCAGCAGCCCGCCGGAGCGGGGGTGGGTAGAGACCCAGTACTTC. It is translated as CASSPPERGWVETQYF.

J is TRBJ1-3 and V is TRBV3-1 (or the pseudogene TRBV3-2), with D tentatively TRBD1 (6 bases). Germline V gene lookup returns CDR1 LGHDT and CDR2 YNNKEL (reference sequence). CDR3 length equals 16 residues. Deletions cut 5 bases from V and 2 bases from J, with 16 bases between. The CDR3 spells CASSNGGGRTGNTIYF. DNA of the CDR3: TGTGCCAGCAGCAACGGGGGGGGCCGAACTGGAAACACCATATATTTT.